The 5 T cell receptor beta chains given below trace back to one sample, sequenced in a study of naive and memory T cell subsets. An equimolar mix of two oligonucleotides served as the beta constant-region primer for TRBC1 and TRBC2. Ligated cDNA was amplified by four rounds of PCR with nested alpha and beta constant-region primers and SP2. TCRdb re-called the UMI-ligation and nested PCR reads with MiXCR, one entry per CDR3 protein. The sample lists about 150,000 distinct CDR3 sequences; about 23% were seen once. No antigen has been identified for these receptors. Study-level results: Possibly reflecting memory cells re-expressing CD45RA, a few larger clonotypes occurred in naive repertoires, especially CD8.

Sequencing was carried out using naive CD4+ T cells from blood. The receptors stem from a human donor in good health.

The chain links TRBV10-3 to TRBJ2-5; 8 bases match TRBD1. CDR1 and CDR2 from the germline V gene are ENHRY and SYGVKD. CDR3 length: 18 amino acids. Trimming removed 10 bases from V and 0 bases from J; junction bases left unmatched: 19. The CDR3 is CATNPGQGISRYQETQYF. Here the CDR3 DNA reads TGTGCCACGAACCCCGGACAGGGTATCTCTCGGTACCAAGAGACCCAGTACTTC.

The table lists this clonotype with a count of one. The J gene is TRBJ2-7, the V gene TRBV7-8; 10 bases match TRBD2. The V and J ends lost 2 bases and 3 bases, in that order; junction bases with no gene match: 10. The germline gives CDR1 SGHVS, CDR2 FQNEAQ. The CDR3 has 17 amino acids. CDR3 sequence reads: CASSLSSGGARNYEQYF. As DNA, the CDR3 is TGTGCCAGCAGCTTATCTAGCGGGGGCGCCAGAAACTACGAGCAGTACTTC.

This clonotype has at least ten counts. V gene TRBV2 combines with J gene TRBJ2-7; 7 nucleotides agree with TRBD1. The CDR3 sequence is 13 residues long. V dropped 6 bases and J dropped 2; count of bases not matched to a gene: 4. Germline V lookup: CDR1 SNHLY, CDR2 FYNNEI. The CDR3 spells CASSPDRAYEQYF. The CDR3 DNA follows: TGTGCCAGCAGCCCTGACAGGGCCTACGAGCAGTACTTC.

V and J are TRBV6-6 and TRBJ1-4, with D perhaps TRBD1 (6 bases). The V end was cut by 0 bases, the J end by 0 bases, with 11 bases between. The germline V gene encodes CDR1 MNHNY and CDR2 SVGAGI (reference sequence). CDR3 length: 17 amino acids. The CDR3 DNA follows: TGTGCCAGCAGTTACTCGTCAGGGGCCGCAACTAATGAAAAACTGTTTTTT. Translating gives CASSYSSGAATNEKLFF.

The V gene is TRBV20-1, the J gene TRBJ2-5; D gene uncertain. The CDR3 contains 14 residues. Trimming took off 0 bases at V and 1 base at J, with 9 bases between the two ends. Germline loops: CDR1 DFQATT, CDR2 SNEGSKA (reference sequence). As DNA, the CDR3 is TGCAGTGCTAGAGATGTCAGAATCCAAGAGACCCAGTACTTC. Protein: CSARDVRIQETQYF.